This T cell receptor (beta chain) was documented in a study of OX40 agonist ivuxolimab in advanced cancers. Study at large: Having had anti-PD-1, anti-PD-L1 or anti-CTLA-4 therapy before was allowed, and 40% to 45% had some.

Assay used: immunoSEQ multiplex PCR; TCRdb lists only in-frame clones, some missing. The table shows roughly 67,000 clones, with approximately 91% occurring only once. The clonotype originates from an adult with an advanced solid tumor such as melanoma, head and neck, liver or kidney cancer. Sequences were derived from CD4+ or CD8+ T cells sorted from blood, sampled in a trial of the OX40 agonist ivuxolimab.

The CDR3 sequence: CASSSLGQVYGYTF. In DNA form, the CDR3 reads TGTGCCAGCAGTTCTCTTGGACAGGTCTATGGCTACACCTTC. The chain combines TRBV27 with TRBJ1-2; 7 bases match TRBD1. The V gene end was trimmed by 4 bases and the J gene end by 4 bases; junction bases not matched to a gene: 6. The germline gives CDR1 MNHEY, CDR2 SMNVEV (reference sequence). The CDR3 is 14 residues long.